The 31 T cell receptor beta chains presented below share a single source sample, sequenced in a study of T cell responses to AZD1222 COVID-19 vaccine. Sequencing used immunoSEQ multiplex PCR; TCRdb keeps in-frame clones, though not all of them. This sample has roughly 44,000 clones, with under 85% found just once. The starting material was peripheral blood, obtained on day 0 of AZD1222 vaccination. The receptors come from an adult in good health.

This sequence joins TRBV2 and TRBJ2-7; the D gene could be TRBD1 or TRBD2 (5 bases each). Per germline, CDR1 SNHLY and CDR2 FYNNEI. The CDR3 extends over 17 amino acids. Trimming took 2 bases from V and 2 from J, leaving 19 bases between them. Here the CDR3 reads CASSEPGRFEATYEQYF. The CDR3 bases are TGTGCCAGCAGTGAACCAGGGAGATTCGAAGCCACCTACGAGCAGTACTTC.

The chain joins TRBV7-9 to TRBJ2-2; possible D gene TRBD2, 5 bases. The CDR3 contains 16 residues. Trimming pared 2 bases from V and 0 bases from J, leaving 10 bases between. CDR1 and CDR2 (germline): SEHNR, FQNEAQ (reference sequence). The CDR3 coding sequence is TGTGCCAGCAGCTTAATATGGGGAGCGAACACCGGGGAGCTGTTTTTT. This codes for CASSLIWGANTGELFF.

This clone appeared a few times. The CDR3 DNA sequence: TGTGCCAGCAGTTCGGGACTAACCTACGAGCAGTACTTC. Protein: CASSSGLTYEQYF. The chain recombines TRBV28 with TRBJ2-7; 7 bases are a match to TRBD2. CDR3 length equals 13 residues. Per germline, CDR1 MDHEN and CDR2 SYDVKM. V lost 4 bases to trimming and J lost 2 bases; unmatched junction nucleotides: 2.

The rearrangement joins TRBV28 to TRBJ2-5; D is ambiguous. The CDR3 is 12 residues long. V lost 8 bases, J lost 5 bases, and 12 bases lay in between. Germline values: CDR1 MDHEN, CDR2 SYDVKM. The CDR3 protein is CASLAGGETQYF. CDR3 sequence (DNA): TGTGCCAGCTTGGCAGGTGGGGAGACCCAGTACTTC.

J is TRBJ2-2 and V is TRBV18; the D gene is possibly TRBD2 (5 bases). CDR1 and CDR2 (germline): KGHSH, LQKENI. This CDR3 is 15 amino acids long. V lost 0 bases to trimming and J lost 5 bases, with 10 bases between them. CDR3 bases: TGTGCCAGCTCACCACCGGTCGGGAAAACCGGGGAGCTGTTTTTT. Residues: CASSPPVGKTGELFF.

This clone was found once. The chain's CDR3 is CASSSVSADTGELFF. CDR3 nucleotide sequence: TGTGCCAGCAGCTCCGTTTCGGCAGACACCGGGGAGCTGTTTTTT. V gene TRBV3-1 (or the pseudogene TRBV3-2) combines with J gene TRBJ2-2; the D is unclear. CDR1 is LGHDT and CDR2 is YNNKEL in the germline V gene (reference sequence). The CDR3 covers 15 residues. Trimming left V 5 bases short and J 3 bases short, with 13 bases between.

The gene calls are TRBV23-1 and TRBJ1-3; a weak D match, TRBD1 (5 bases). TRBV23-1 is marked as an open reading frame, function uncertain. V was trimmed by 0 bases and J by 3 bases, leaving 12 bases between them. The CDR3 loop spans 16 amino acids. The CDR3 DNA follows: TGCGCCAGCAGTCAATCATGGCTCAGGGTTGGAAACACCATATATTTT. The encoded protein is CASSQSWLRVGNTIYF.

This sequence joins TRBV19 and TRBJ1-4; TRBD1 might be the D (5 bases). Trimming removed 3 bases from V and 11 bases from J, with 13 bases in between. Germline CDR1 is LNHDA and CDR2 is SQIVND (reference sequence). The CDR3 covers 13 residues. The CDR3 spells CASSMGRVAKLFF. The CDR3, as DNA: TGTGCCAGTAGTATGGGGCGGGTAGCGAAACTGTTTTTT.

In its sample, this clone was seen many times. The V gene is TRBV28, the J gene TRBJ1-5; the D is unclear. Trimming took off 2 bases at V and 2 bases at J, with 7 bases between the two ends. The CDR3 totals 14 residues. Germline V gene lookup returns CDR1 MDHEN and CDR2 SYDVKM. CDR3 coding DNA: TGTGCCAGCAGTTTAAGCAGTGGCAATCAGCCCCAGCATTTT. Its translation: CASSLSSGNQPQHF.

The chain joins TRBV29-1 to TRBJ2-1, with D possibly matching TRBD2 (5 bases). Germline lookup yields CDR1 SQVTM and CDR2 ANQGSEA. V was clipped by 7 bases and J by 2 bases, with 6 bases between them. CDR3 length equals 11 residues. CDR3 residues: CSAGTYNEQFF. CDR3 nucleotide sequence: TGCAGCGCCGGGACCTACAATGAGCAGTTCTTC.

This chain connects TRBV6-1 to TRBJ1-1; TRBD1 matches at 10 bases. In germline, CDR1 is MNHNS, CDR2 SASEGT. V was clipped by 3 bases and J by 3 bases; unmatched bases: 1. This CDR3 has 14 residues. CDR3 nucleotide sequence: TGTGCCAGCAGTGAGACAGGGGGCTACACTGAAGCTTTCTTT. Protein: CASSETGGYTEAFF.

To note about this clone: The sample holds other DNA sequences that translate to the same CDR3. The chain is built from TRBV25-1 and TRBJ2-2; D is unresolved. CDR1 and CDR2 (germline): MGHDK, SYGVNS. There are 13 residues in the CDR3. Trimming took off 8 bases at V and 0 bases at J, with 7 bases between the two ends. The CDR3 reads CASSGSNTGELFF. CDR3 DNA: TGTGCCAGCTCCGGTTCGAACACCGGGGAGCTGTTTTTT.

CDR3 protein: CASSGTGSYALNQPQHF. The DNA for the CDR3 is TGTGCCAGCAGTGGGACGGGCAGTTATGCCCTCAATCAGCCCCAGCATTTT. The rearrangement uses TRBV6-1 and TRBJ1-5; D is uncertain. The CDR3 sequence is 17 residues long. The germline V gene has CDR1 MNHNS and CDR2 SASEGT. V was pared by 4 bases and J by 3 bases, with 19 bases between.

This clone was recorded a few times. The chain has TRBV2 and TRBJ2-1, with 7 positions matching TRBD1. CDR1 and CDR2 from the germline V gene are SNHLY and FYNNEI. The trim removed 7 bases at V and 0 bases at J, leaving 15 bases unmatched. This CDR3 spans 18 amino acids. CDR3 sequence: CASTDRVSFGSSYNEQFF. The CDR3 DNA reads TGTGCCAGCACCGACAGGGTCTCCTTTGGGAGCTCCTACAATGAGCAGTTCTTC. Variable domain in full (rest from reference TRBV2 and TRBJ2-1): EPEVTQTPSHQVTQMGQEVILRCVPISNHLYFYWYRQILGQKVEFLVSFYNNEISEKSEIFDDQFSVERPDGSNFTLKIRSTKLEDSAMYFCASTDRVSFGSSYNEQFFGPGTRLTVL.

The chain uses TRBV2 and TRBJ1-5, with D tentatively TRBD1 (5 bases). Trimming cost V 5 bases and J 6 bases, with 11 bases left between them. The CDR3 length is 13 residues. CDR1 and CDR2 from the germline V gene are SNHLY and FYNNEI. The CDR3 nucleotides read TGTGCCAGCAGTTTAGGGGATGGTCAGCCCCAGCATTTT. Protein sequence: CASSLGDGQPQHF.

This rearrangement joins TRBV30 to TRBJ1-2; a weak D match, TRBD1 (5 bases). CDR3 length: 12 residues. Trimming left V 4 bases short and J 4 bases short, with 10 bases between. In germline, CDR1 is GTSNPN, CDR2 SVGIG (reference sequence). This CDR3 reads CAWTGSTYGYTF. The CDR3 bases are TGTGCCTGGACAGGGTCCACCTATGGCTACACCTTC.

The J gene is TRBJ1-1, the V gene TRBV4-1; the match to TRBD1 covers 8 bases. Germline lookup yields CDR1 MGHRA and CDR2 YSYEKL. The CDR3 has 15 residues. Trimming cost V 6 bases and J 1 base; bases outside gene matches: 7. The CDR3 is CASRDGTGWNTEAFF. CDR3 coding DNA: TGCGCCAGCAGGGACGGGACAGGTTGGAACACTGAAGCTTTCTTT.

This chain joins TRBV4-3 and TRBJ1-2; possible D gene TRBD1, 5 bases. The CDR3 is 15 amino acids. Germline assignment: CDR1 LGHNA and CDR2 YSLEER. Trimming pared 2 bases from V and 5 bases from J, leaving 15 bases between. CDR3 sequence (DNA): TGCGCCAGCAGCCAAACCAGGGCGGGCGCTTATGGCTACACCTTC. Its translation: CASSQTRAGAYGYTF.

The rearrangement joins TRBV7-3 to TRBJ2-3; D might be TRBD1 or TRBD2, each matching 5 bases. The CDR3 loop spans 13 amino acids. V was shortened by 4 bases and J by 2 bases, with 7 bases between the two germline ends. The germline gives CDR1 SGHTA, CDR2 FQGTGA. The CDR3 protein is CASSSGPTDTQYF. CDR3 nucleotide sequence: TGTGCCAGCAGCTCGGGACCCACAGATACGCAGTATTTT.

There are many counts of this clone. The chain links TRBV2 to TRBJ1-3; D not resolved. From germline, CDR1 is SNHLY and CDR2 FYNNEI. The V end was cut by 6 bases, the J end by 0 bases, with 12 bases between. This CDR3 is 15 amino acids long. Here the CDR3 DNA reads TGTGCCAGCAGGTCAGGAGTTTTCTCTGGAAACACCATATATTTT. The encoded protein is CASRSGVFSGNTIYF.

The chain employs TRBV5-1 and TRBJ2-7; 11 bases are shared with TRBD1. V was pared by 3 bases and J by 1 base, with 3 bases of the junction left unmatched. The germline CDR1 and CDR2 sequences are SGHRS and YFSETQ. The CDR3 is made up of 15 amino acids. This CDR3 is CASSWGQGVSYEQYF. Written as DNA, the CDR3 is TGCGCCAGCAGCTGGGGACAGGGGGTTTCCTACGAGCAGTACTTC.

The chain combines TRBV28 with TRBJ1-1, with no clear D. The CDR3 has 19 residues. Trimming removed 3 bases at V and 2 bases at J, with 25 bases between. Germline CDR1 and CDR2: MDHEN and SYDVKM. CDR3 amino acids: CASSFPIVLGRATNTEAFF. The DNA of the CDR3 is TGTGCCAGCAGTTTTCCGATCGTGCTAGGTCGGGCCACTAACACTGAAGCTTTCTTT.

The J gene is TRBJ1-4, the V gene TRBV7-9; D perhaps matches TRBD1 (5 bases). Trimming shortened V by 5 bases and J by 8 bases, and 15 bases separated the two germline ends. Germline V CDR1 and CDR2: SEHNR, FQNEAQ (reference sequence). The CDR3 consists of 14 residues. The CDR3 protein is CASSLGDGGEKLFF. CDR3 bases: TGTGCCAGCAGCCTCGGGGACGGCGGGGAAAAACTGTTTTTT.

The chain couples TRBV5-1 to TRBJ2-7; the D is unclear. The germline V gene encodes CDR1 SGHRS and CDR2 YFSETQ. Trimming shortened V by 0 bases and J by 4 bases, and 14 bases separated the two germline ends. CDR3 length: 15 amino acids. CDR3 nucleotide sequence: TGCGCCAGCAGCTTGGTGGGAATAGGGCCTTACGAGCAGTACTTC. It codes for CASSLVGIGPYEQYF.

The chain combines TRBV4-1 with TRBJ2-1, with 7 positions matching TRBD2. Germline-derived CDR1 and CDR2 are MGHRA and YSYEKL. This CDR3 is 16 amino acids long. V shed 4 bases, J shed 3 bases, and the junction held 9 bases outside the gene matches. CDR3 amino acids: CASSPIAGLDYNEQFF. Written as DNA, the CDR3 is TGCGCCAGCAGCCCAATAGCGGGCCTCGACTACAATGAGCAGTTCTTC.

The chain is built from TRBV19 and TRBJ2-6; D perhaps matches TRBD1 (5 bases). V lost 5 bases, J lost 0 bases, and 17 bases lay in between. The CDR3 covers 18 residues. Germline V gene sequence: CDR1 LNHDA, CDR2 SQIVND (reference sequence). The CDR3 loop is CASSPLDGHTSGANVLTF. DNA for the CDR3: TGTGCCAGTAGTCCCCTCGACGGACACACCTCTGGGGCCAACGTCCTGACTTTC.

This clone was seen only a few times. V and J are TRBV5-1 and TRBJ1-2, with TRBD1 matching 11 bases. This CDR3 contains 12 residues. Germline V gene lookup returns CDR1 SGHRS and CDR2 YFSETQ. Germline trimming cut 4 bases from V and 10 bases from J; bases unmatched to any gene: 3. This chain's CDR3 is CASSPGQGDYTF. Here the CDR3 DNA reads TGCGCCAGCAGCCCGGGACAGGGGGACTACACCTTC.

The chain links TRBV4-2 to TRBJ1-5, with D perhaps TRBD1 (5 bases). Germline V gene data show CDR1 as LGHNA and CDR2 as YNFKEQ. V was pared by 0 bases and J by 4 bases, with 10 bases between. The CDR3 sequence is 15 residues long. CDR3 DNA: TGTGCCAGCAGCCAAGATACGACAGCTAATCAGCCCCAGCATTTT. Residues: CASSQDTTANQPQHF.

The chain employs TRBV4-3 and TRBJ2-1, with TRBD1 identical over 9 bases. The V and J ends lost 1 base and 2 bases, in that order; junction bases with no gene match: 0. CDR3 length: 15 amino acids. CDR1 is LGHNA, CDR2 YSLEER, per germline. For the CDR3, the DNA is TGCGCCAGCAGCCAAGGGACAGGGGCCTACAATGAGCAGTTCTTC. Its protein is CASSQGTGAYNEQFF.

The chain couples TRBV30 to TRBJ1-4, with no clear D. Trimming removed 0 bases at V and 5 bases at J, with 7 bases between. The CDR3 is made up of 13 amino acids. In germline, CDR1 is GTSNPN, CDR2 SVGIG (reference sequence). This chain's CDR3 is CAWSVPGNEKLFF. CDR3 sequence (DNA): TGTGCCTGGAGTGTACCGGGGAATGAAAAACTGTTTTTT.

The rearrangement uses TRBV10-3 and TRBJ2-7, with TRBD1 identical over 8 bases. The CDR3 has 12 amino acids. V dropped 10 bases and J dropped 5; count of bases not matched to a gene: 7. The germline V gene has CDR1 ENHRY and CDR2 SYGVKD. The CDR3 loop is CATRLTGDEQYF. DNA for the CDR3: TGTGCCACCCGCCTGACAGGGGACGAGCAGTACTTC.